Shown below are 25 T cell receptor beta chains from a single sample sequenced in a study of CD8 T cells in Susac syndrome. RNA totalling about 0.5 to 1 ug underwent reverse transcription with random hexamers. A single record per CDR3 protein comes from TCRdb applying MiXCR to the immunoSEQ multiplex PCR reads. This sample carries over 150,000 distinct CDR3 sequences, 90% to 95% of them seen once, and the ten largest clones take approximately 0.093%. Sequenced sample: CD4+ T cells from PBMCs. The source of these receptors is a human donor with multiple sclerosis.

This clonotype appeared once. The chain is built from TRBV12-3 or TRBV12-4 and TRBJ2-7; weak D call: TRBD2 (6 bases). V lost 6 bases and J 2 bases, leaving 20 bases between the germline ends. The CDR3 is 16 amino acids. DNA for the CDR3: TGTGCCAGCAGCTGGGGGAGGAGATTAGCGCCCTACGAGCAGTACTTC. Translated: CASSWGRRLAPYEQYF.

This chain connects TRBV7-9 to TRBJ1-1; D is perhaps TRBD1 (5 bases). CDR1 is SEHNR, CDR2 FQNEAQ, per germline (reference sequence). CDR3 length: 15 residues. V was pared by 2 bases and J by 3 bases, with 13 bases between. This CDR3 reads CASSLIPGTDTEAFF. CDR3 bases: TGTGCCAGCAGCTTAATACCCGGGACGGACACTGAAGCTTTCTTT. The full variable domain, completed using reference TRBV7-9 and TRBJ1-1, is DTGVSQNPRHKITKRGQNVTFRCDPISEHNRLYWYRQTLGQGPEFLTYFQNEAQLEKSRLLSDRFSAERPKGSFSTLEIQRTEQGDSAMYLCASSLIPGTDTEAFFGQGTRLTVV.

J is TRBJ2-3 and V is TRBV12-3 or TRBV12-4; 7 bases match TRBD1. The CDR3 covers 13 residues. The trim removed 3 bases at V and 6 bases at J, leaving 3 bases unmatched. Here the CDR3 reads CASSFRGGDTQYF. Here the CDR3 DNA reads TGTGCCAGCAGTTTCCGAGGGGGCGATACGCAGTATTTT.

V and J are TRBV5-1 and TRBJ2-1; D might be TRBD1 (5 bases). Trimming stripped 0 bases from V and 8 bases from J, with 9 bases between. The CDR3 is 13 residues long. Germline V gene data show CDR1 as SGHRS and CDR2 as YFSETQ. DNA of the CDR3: TGCGCCAGCAGCTTGGCCAGGGTGGATGAGCAGTTCTTC. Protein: CASSLARVDEQFF.

In nucleotides, the CDR3 is TGCGCCAGCAGTGCCGTCCTCAATGAGCAGTTCTTC. Protein: CASSAVLNEQFF. The chain employs TRBV10-2 and TRBJ2-1, with D hard to call. Germline CDR1 is WSHSY and CDR2 is SAAADI. V was clipped by 4 bases and J by 6 bases, with 7 bases between them. The CDR3 consists of 12 residues.

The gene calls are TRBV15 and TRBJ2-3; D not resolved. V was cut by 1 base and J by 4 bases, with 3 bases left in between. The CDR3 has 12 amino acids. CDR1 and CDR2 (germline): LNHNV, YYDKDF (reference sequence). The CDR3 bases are TGTGCCACCAGCAGAGTGTCAGATACGCAGTATTTT. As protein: CATSRVSDTQYF. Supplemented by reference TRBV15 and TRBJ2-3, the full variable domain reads DAMVIQNPRYQVTQFGKPVTLSCSQTLNHNVMYWYQQKSSQAPKLLFHYYDKDFNNEADTPDNFQSRRPNTSFCFLDIRSPGLGDTAMYLCATSRVSDTQYFGPGTRLTVL.

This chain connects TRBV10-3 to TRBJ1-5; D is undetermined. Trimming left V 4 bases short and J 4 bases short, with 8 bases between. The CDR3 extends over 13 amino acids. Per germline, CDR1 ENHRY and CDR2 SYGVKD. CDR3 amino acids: CAISGDRNQPQHF. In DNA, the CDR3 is TGTGCCATCAGTGGAGATAGGAATCAGCCCCAGCATTTT.

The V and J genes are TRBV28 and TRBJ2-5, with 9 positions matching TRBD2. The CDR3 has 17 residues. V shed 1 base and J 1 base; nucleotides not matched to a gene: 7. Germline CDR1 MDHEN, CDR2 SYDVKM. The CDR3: CASSLFFQREAQETQYF. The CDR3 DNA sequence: TGTGCCAGCAGTTTATTCTTCCAGCGGGAGGCCCAAGAGACCCAGTACTTC.

This chain's CDR3 is CASSIRQSNSPLHF. For the CDR3, the DNA is TGTGCCAGTAGTATTCGGCAGAGTAATTCACCCCTCCACTTT. The V gene is TRBV19, the J gene TRBJ1-6, with D uncertain. V was pared by 3 bases and J by 6 bases, with 9 bases between. The CDR3 consists of 14 residues. From germline, CDR1 is LNHDA and CDR2 SQIVND (reference sequence).

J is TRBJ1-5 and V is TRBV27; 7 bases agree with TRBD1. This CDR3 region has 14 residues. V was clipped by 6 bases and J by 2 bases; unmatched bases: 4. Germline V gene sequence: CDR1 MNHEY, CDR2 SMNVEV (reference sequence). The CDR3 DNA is TGTGCCAGCAGCCGACAGGGTGGCAATCAGCCCCAGCATTTT. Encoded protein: CASSRQGGNQPQHF.

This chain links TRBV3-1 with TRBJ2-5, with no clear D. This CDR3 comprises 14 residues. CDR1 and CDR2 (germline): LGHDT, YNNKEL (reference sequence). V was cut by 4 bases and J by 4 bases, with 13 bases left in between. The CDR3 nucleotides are TGTGCCAGCAGCCCAGACCCGTATGGAGAGACCCAGTACTTC. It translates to CASSPDPYGETQYF.

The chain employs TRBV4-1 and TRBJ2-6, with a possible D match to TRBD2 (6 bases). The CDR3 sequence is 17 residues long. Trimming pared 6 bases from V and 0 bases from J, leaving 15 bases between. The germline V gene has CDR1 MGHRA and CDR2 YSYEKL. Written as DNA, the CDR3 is TGCGCCAGCAGTCGATGGGGGGACGGCTCTGGGGCCAACGTCCTGACTTTC. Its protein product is CASSRWGDGSGANVLTF.

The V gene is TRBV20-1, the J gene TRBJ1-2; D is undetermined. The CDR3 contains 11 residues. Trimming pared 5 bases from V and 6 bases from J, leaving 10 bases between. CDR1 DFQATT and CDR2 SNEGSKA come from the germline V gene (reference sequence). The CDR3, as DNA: TGCAGTGCTTTTTGGATCAATGGCTACACCTTC. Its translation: CSAFWINGYTF.

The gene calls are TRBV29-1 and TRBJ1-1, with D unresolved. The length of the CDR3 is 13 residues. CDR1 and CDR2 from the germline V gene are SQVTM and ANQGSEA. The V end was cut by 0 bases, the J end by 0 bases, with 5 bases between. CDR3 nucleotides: TGCAGCGTTGAAGAGGCGTTGAACACTGAAGCTTTCTTT. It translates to CSVEEALNTEAFF.

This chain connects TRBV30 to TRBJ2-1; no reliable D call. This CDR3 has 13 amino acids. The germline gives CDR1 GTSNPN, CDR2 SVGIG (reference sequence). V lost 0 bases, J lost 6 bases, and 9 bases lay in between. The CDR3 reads CAWSVAPVNEQFF. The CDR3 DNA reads TGTGCCTGGAGTGTGGCCCCCGTCAATGAGCAGTTCTTC.

This CDR3 reads CASSLMGTGYNEQFF. The CDR3 nucleotides read TGTGCCAGCAGCTTAATGGGGACGGGATACAATGAGCAGTTCTTC. The chain has TRBV7-8 and TRBJ2-1; D may correspond to TRBD1 or TRBD2 (5 bases each). Germline V gene data show CDR1 as SGHVS and CDR2 as FQNEAQ. Deletions cut 2 bases from V and 4 bases from J, with 12 bases between. The CDR3 is 15 amino acids.

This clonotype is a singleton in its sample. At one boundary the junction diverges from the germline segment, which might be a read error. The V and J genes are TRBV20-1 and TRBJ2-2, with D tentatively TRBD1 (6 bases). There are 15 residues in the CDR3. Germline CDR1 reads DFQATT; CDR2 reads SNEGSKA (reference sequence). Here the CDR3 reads CSARDQGLYTGELFF. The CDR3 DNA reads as TGCAGTGCTAGAGATCAGGGGCTGTACACCGGGGAGCTTTTTTTT.

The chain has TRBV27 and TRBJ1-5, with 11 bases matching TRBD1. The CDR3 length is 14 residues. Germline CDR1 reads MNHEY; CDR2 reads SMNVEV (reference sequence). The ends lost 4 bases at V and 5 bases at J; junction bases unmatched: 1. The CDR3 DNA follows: TGTGCCAGCAGTTGGACAGGGGGCGATCAGCCCCAGCATTTT. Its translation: CASSWTGGDQPQHF.

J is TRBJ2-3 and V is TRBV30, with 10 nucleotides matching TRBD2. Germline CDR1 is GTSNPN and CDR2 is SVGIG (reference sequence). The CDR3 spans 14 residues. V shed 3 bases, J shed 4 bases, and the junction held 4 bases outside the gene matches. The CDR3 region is CAWRPSGGADTQYF. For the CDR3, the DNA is TGTGCCTGGAGGCCCAGCGGGGGGGCAGATACGCAGTATTTT.

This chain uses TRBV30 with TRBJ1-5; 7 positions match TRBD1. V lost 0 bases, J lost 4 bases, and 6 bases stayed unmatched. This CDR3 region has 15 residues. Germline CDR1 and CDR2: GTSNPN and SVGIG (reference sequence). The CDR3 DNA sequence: TGTGCCTGGAGTGTCCGGACAGGCCGAAATCAGCCCCAGCATTTT. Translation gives CAWSVRTGRNQPQHF.

The CDR3 DNA reads as TGTGCCACCAGATTCCACACCGGGGAGCTGTTTTTT. Protein: CATRFHTGELFF. This chain connects TRBV24-1 to TRBJ2-2, with unresolved D. The CDR3 runs to 12 residues. Germline V gene lookup returns CDR1 KGHDR and CDR2 SFDVKD. V was pared by 7 bases and J by 3 bases, with 5 bases between.

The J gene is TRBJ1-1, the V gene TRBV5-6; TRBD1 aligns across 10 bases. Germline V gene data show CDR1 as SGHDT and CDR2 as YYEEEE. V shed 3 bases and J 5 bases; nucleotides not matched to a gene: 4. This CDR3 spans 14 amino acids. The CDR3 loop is CASSWGQGWTEAFF. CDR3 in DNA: TGTGCCAGCAGCTGGGGACAGGGGTGGACTGAAGCTTTCTTT.

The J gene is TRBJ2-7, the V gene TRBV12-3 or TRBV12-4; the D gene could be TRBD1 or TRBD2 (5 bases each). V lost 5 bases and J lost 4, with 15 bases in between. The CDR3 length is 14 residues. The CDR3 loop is CASSGTRSKYEQYF. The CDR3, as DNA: TGTGCCAGCAGTGGGACCCGAAGTAAATACGAGCAGTACTTC.

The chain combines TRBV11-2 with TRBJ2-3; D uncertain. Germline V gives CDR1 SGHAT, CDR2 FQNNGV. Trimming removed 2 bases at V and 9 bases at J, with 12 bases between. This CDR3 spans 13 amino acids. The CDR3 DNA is TGTGCCAGCAGCTTAATGGAGTCTGGAACGCAGTATTTT. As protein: CASSLMESGTQYF.

CDR3 loop: CASSVTWGGDTEAFF. The CDR3 DNA reads as TGTGCCAGCAGCGTCACCTGGGGCGGGGACACTGAAGCTTTCTTT. The genes are TRBV3-1 and TRBJ1-1; D might be TRBD1 (5 bases). The CDR3 sequence is 15 residues long. V was trimmed by 5 bases and J by 3 bases, leaving 16 bases between them. Per germline, CDR1 LGHDT and CDR2 YNNKEL (reference sequence).